Presented here are 20 T cell receptor beta chains from one specimen sequenced in a study of shared clonotypes between healthy human individuals. Clones were read by immunoSEQ multiplex PCR, and TCRdb kept only the in-frame ones, dropping some. The data show 2 million to 2.5 million clones, almost 96% seen once. The sequenced sample was naive CD4+ T cells sorted from blood. The subset: CD45RA+ positively selected. These receptors were taken from a man between 18 and 35 years old in good health.

This chain joins TRBV11-1 and TRBJ2-7; 10 bases are a match to TRBD2. CDR3 length: 14 residues. The trim removed 6 bases at V and 2 bases at J, leaving 4 bases unmatched. Germline values: CDR1 SGHAT, CDR2 FQDESV (reference sequence). CDR3 nucleotide sequence: TGTGCCAGCAGTGTAGCGGGGGGAACCTACGAGCAGTACTTC. It specifies CASSVAGGTYEQYF.

CDR3 DNA: TGTGCCAGCAGCTTCGAGGGGCAGGGGCGAGACAATGAGCAGTTCTTC. It specifies CASSFEGQGRDNEQFF. The chain joins TRBV7-9 to TRBJ2-1, with D maybe TRBD1 (6 bases). Trimming shortened V by 3 bases and J by 5 bases, and 17 bases separated the two germline ends. Germline CDR1 is SEHNR and CDR2 is FQNEAQ (reference sequence). The CDR3 consists of 16 residues.

The chain uses TRBV10-1 and TRBJ1-5, with a possible D match to TRBD1 (5 bases). V was pared by 1 base and J by 7 bases, with 20 bases between. The CDR3 totals 17 residues. Germline values: CDR1 WNHNN, CDR2 SYGVQD (reference sequence). DNA of the CDR3: TGCGCCAGCAGTGAGTTCCCTACCCGGGGCCCAAGACAGCCCCAGCATTTT. Its translation is CASSEFPTRGPRQPQHF.

The rearrangement uses TRBV27 and TRBJ1-2, with D uncertain. V dropped 6 bases and J dropped 2 bases, with 10 bases sitting between them. This CDR3 contains 13 residues. Germline lookup yields CDR1 MNHEY and CDR2 SMNVEV (reference sequence). The CDR3 region is CASRGIVNYGYTF. The CDR3 region has the DNA TGTGCCAGCAGAGGTATAGTAAACTATGGCTACACCTTC.

The chain is built from TRBV18 and TRBJ2-7; the match to TRBD1 covers 9 bases. Unmatched junction bases numbered 11, after V lost 6 bases and J lost 2 bases. CDR3 length: 16 residues. Germline-derived CDR1 and CDR2 are KGHSH and LQKENI. The CDR3 protein is CASSTPGQGATYEQYF. The CDR3 DNA reads TGTGCCAGCTCGACACCGGGACAGGGTGCGACCTACGAGCAGTACTTC.

The V gene is TRBV21-1, the J gene TRBJ1-3; the table's D call TRBD1 went unverified against the DNA. TRBV21-1 is tagged as a pseudogene. The CDR3 totals 13 residues. CDR3 sequence reads: CASRGRGGNTIYF. In DNA, the CDR3 is TGTGCCAGCAGGGGCAGGGGTGGAAACACCATATATTTT.

The chain carries TRBV29-1 and TRBJ2-7, with a tentative D call TRBD1 (6 bases). V lost 6 bases and J lost 5, with 11 bases in between. CDR1 SQVTM and CDR2 ANQGSEA come from the germline V gene. This CDR3 has 11 residues. In DNA form, the CDR3 reads TGCAGCGTATCCCAGGGGCACGAGCAGTACTTC. It yields the protein CSVSQGHEQYF.

The rearrangement links TRBV10-3 to TRBJ2-1; 13 bases fit TRBD2. The CDR3 sequence is 15 residues long. With V trimmed by 6 bases and J by 5 bases, 4 bases remained unmatched. The germline V gene encodes CDR1 ENHRY and CDR2 SYGVKD. For the CDR3, the DNA is TGTGCCATCAGCGTGGGACTAGCGGGAAACAATGAGCAGTTCTTC. Translated: CAISVGLAGNNEQFF.

The chain uses TRBV30 and TRBJ2-7; no firm D call. This CDR3 is built from 11 residues. Per germline, CDR1 GTSNPN and CDR2 SVGIG (reference sequence). With 1 base removed from V and 6 bases from J, the gap between germline ends came to 7 bases. The DNA for the CDR3 is TGTGCCTGGAGTGGGGAAGTCGAGCAGTACTTC. Its protein product is CAWSGEVEQYF.

The chain carries TRBV11-2 and TRBJ2-7; 7 bases align to TRBD2. Germline-derived CDR1 and CDR2 are SGHAT and FQNNGV. Trimming removed 1 base from V and 6 bases from J; junction bases left unmatched: 9. The CDR3 loop spans 15 amino acids. CDR3 loop: CASSLGGTTTSEQYF. CDR3 bases: TGTGCCAGCAGCTTAGGTGGGACTACCACATCCGAGCAGTACTTC.

This clone was observed a single time. This rearrangement joins TRBV23-1 to TRBJ1-5, with 12 bases aligning to TRBD1. TRBV23-1 is recorded as an ORF, its role being uncertain. V was clipped by 4 bases and J by 2 bases; unmatched bases: 15. The CDR3 spans 20 residues. CDR3 loop: CASSRIPGTGGARGNQPQHF. CDR3 sequence (DNA): TGCGCCAGCAGTCGGATCCCCGGGACAGGGGGCGCAAGGGGCAATCAGCCCCAGCATTTT.

V and J are TRBV2 and TRBJ2-4; possibly TRBD1 for D (6 bases). This CDR3 is 17 amino acids long. Looked up from germline, CDR1 is SNHLY and CDR2 is FYNNEI. Trimming cost V 5 bases and J 4 bases, with 21 bases left between them. The CDR3 sequence is CASSYRVLSSEKNIQYF. CDR3 sequence (DNA): TGTGCCAGCAGTTACAGGGTGCTGAGCAGTGAGAAAAACATTCAGTACTTC.

The chain couples TRBV19 to TRBJ1-4; 7 bases match TRBD1. After removal of 9 bases from V and 5 bases from J, the junction contained 6 bases not matched to a gene. There are 13 residues in the CDR3. Per germline, CDR1 LNHDA and CDR2 SQIVND (reference sequence). The CDR3 nucleotides read TGTGCCAGCGGACAGGACGGAAATGAAAAACTGTTTTTT. The encoded protein is CASGQDGNEKLFF.

The chain is built from TRBV18 and TRBJ1-2, with D maybe TRBD1 (6 bases). The CDR3 runs to 15 residues. Trimming stripped 3 bases from V and 8 bases from J, with 19 bases between. The germline V gene encodes CDR1 KGHSH and CDR2 LQKENI. CDR3 in DNA: TGTGCCAGCTCACCGGCGGGGGGCCCAGTCAACGGCTACACCTTC. Amino acid sequence: CASSPAGGPVNGYTF.

As regards this clone: This same CDR3 is encoded by further DNA sequences in the sample. The V gene is TRBV18, the J gene TRBJ1-2, with 10 nucleotides matching TRBD1. J was trimmed by 7 bases and V by 6 bases; bases with no gene match: 8. This CDR3 is 14 amino acids long. The V gene's germline CDR1 is KGHSH and CDR2 LQKENI. DNA for the CDR3: TGTGCCAGCTCCCCGGGACAGGGGTTAGGTGGCTACACCTTC. It is translated as CASSPGQGLGGYTF.

The J gene is TRBJ2-1, the V gene TRBV6-1; TRBD2 might be the D (6 bases). The CDR3 runs to 15 residues. The germline V gene encodes CDR1 MNHNS and CDR2 SASEGT. Trimming stripped 1 base from V and 2 bases from J, with 9 bases between. The CDR3 sequence: CASSEGGLTYNEQFF. As DNA, the CDR3 is TGTGCCAGCAGTGAAGGGGGACTGACCTACAATGAGCAGTTCTTC.

The chain employs TRBV5-6 and TRBJ2-3, with TRBD1 matching 12 bases. The V and J ends lost 4 bases and 1 base, in that order; junction bases with no gene match: 1. The CDR3 runs 15 residues. Germline V lookup: CDR1 SGHDT, CDR2 YYEEEE. The CDR3 region is CASSRDRGRTDTQYF. The DNA of the CDR3 is TGTGCCAGCAGCCGGGACAGGGGGCGCACAGATACGCAGTATTTT.

This clone was picked up one time. V and J are TRBV5-1 and TRBJ1-4, with D tentatively TRBD1 (6 bases). V gave up 0 bases and J gave up 6 bases, with 15 bases separating them. The CDR3 runs to 16 residues. Germline V gives CDR1 SGHRS, CDR2 YFSETQ. The CDR3 DNA follows: TGCGCCAGCAGCTTGGTCACAGGGTACGGGGATGAAAAACTGTTTTTT. This sequence encodes CASSLVTGYGDEKLFF. The full variable domain, in which reference TRBV5-1 and TRBJ1-4 provide the parts outside the CDR3, is KAGVTQTPRYLIKTRGQQVTLSCSPISGHRSVSWYQQTPGQGLQFLFEYFSETQRNKGNFPGRFSGRQFSNSRSEMNVSTLELGDSALYLCASSLVTGYGDEKLFFGSGTQLSVL.

This chain joins TRBV6-1 and TRBJ2-2; TRBD1 matches at 10 bases. J lost 6 bases, V lost 6 bases, and 7 bases had no gene match. The CDR3 loop spans 15 amino acids. CDR1 and CDR2 (germline): MNHNS, SASEGT. In DNA form, the CDR3 reads TGTGCCAGCAGGCCCCGGGACAGGGGAGCCGGGGAGCTGTTTTTT. Translating it yields CASRPRDRGAGELFF.

V gene TRBV10-3 combines with J gene TRBJ2-3, with unresolved D. Trimming shortened V by 3 bases and J by 3 bases, and 16 bases separated the two germline ends. The germline CDR1 and CDR2 sequences are ENHRY and SYGVKD. The CDR3 sequence is 16 residues long. CDR3 loop: CAISDFLGSRTDTQYF. CDR3 nucleotide sequence: TGTGCCATCAGTGATTTCCTAGGATCTAGAACAGATACGCAGTATTTT.